Each of the 22 T cell receptor beta chains below was sequenced from the same sample in a study of T cell changes during pregnancy in multiple sclerosis. Sequencing used immunoSEQ multiplex PCR; TCRdb keeps in-frame clones, though not all of them. The top ten clones hold under 0.6% of a sample with roughly 76,000 clones, over 80% of them seen once. This sample comprised CD4+ T cells from peripheral blood mononuclear cells, obtained in the second trimester of pregnancy. Receptor source: a female donor with multiple sclerosis, enrolled in a pregnancy study.

CDR3 nucleotide sequence: TGTGCCAGCAGCTTGAATCGAGGGAATAATTCACCCCTCCACTTT. It translates to CASSLNRGNNSPLHF. This chain uses TRBV5-4 with TRBJ1-6, with D unclear. The CDR3 extends over 15 amino acids. The germline gives CDR1 SGHNT, CDR2 YYREEE (reference sequence). Trimming removed 1 base at V and 5 bases at J, with 10 bases between.

The chain has TRBV14 and TRBJ1-4; the D is unclear. V was shortened by 2 bases and J by 0 bases, with 7 bases between the two germline ends. Germline lookup yields CDR1 SGHDN and CDR2 FVKESK. This CDR3 comprises 15 residues. CDR3 DNA sequence: TGTGCCAGCAGCCAAATGACACCAACTAATGAAAAACTGTTTTTT. Translated: CASSQMTPTNEKLFF. Based on the CDR3 plus reference TRBV14 and TRBJ1-4, the full variable domain is EAGVTQFPSHSVIEKGQTVTLRCDPISGHDNLYWYRRVMGKEIKFLLHFVKESKQDESGMPNNRFLAERTGGTYSTLKVQPAELEDSGVYFCASSQMTPTNEKLFFGSGTQLSVL.

This clone was detected only a few times. The chain links TRBV29-1 to TRBJ1-1; 9 nucleotides agree with TRBD1. Looked up from germline, CDR1 is SQVTM and CDR2 is ANQGSEA. V lost 8 bases, J lost 6 bases, and 13 bases stayed unmatched. The CDR3 runs to 14 residues. The DNA for the CDR3 is TGCAGCTCCAGAGGGACAGGGTTTGGCGCTGAAGCTTTCTTT. This gives the protein CSSRGTGFGAEAFF.

The chain couples TRBV7-3 to TRBJ2-3, with D perhaps TRBD2 (6 bases). Germline CDR1 is SGHTA and CDR2 is FQGTGA. Trimming shortened V by 1 base and J by 5 bases, and 13 bases separated the two germline ends. This CDR3 comprises 15 residues. CDR3 nucleotide sequence: TGTGCCAGCAGCTTAAGCGGGATCTCTGGAGATACGCAGTATTTT. Translation: CASSLSGISGDTQYF. The variable domain in full, with the rest retrieved from reference TRBV7-3 and TRBJ2-3, is GAGVSQTPSNKVTEKGKYVELRCDPISGHTALYWYRQSLGQGPEFLIYFQGTGAADDSGLPNDRFFAVRPEGSVSTLKIQRTERGDSAVYLCASSLSGISGDTQYFGPGTRLTVL.

V gene TRBV7-2 combines with J gene TRBJ1-2, with D hard to call. The CDR3 has 15 amino acids. V was pared by 3 bases and J by 2 bases, with 13 bases between. CDR1 is SGHTA, CDR2 FQGNSA, per germline. The CDR3 here is CASSLLWTQNYGYTF. The CDR3 DNA reads TGTGCCAGCAGCTTGTTATGGACTCAGAACTATGGCTACACCTTC.

The count of this clone is one. The rearrangement links TRBV15 to TRBJ2-1, with D perhaps TRBD1 (5 bases). The CDR3 covers 12 residues. Trimming stripped 1 base from V and 13 bases from J, with 11 bases between. CDR1 and CDR2 (germline): LNHNV, YYDKDF (reference sequence). CDR3 sequence (DNA): TGTGCCACCAGCAGAGCCGGCCAGGGTCAGTTCTTC. The encoded protein is CATSRAGQGQFF.

This chain uses TRBV28 with TRBJ1-4; a possible D gene is TRBD1 (5 bases). CDR1 and CDR2 (germline): MDHEN, SYDVKM. CDR3 length: 15 amino acids. V lost 3 bases, J lost 8 bases, and 16 bases lay in between. The DNA for the CDR3 is TGTGCCAGCAGTTTTGGGGGTTGGAGGGGCGAAAAACTGTTTTTT. Its protein product is CASSFGGWRGEKLFF.

The chain links TRBV29-1 to TRBJ1-2; D not resolved. V gave up 5 bases and J gave up 1 base, with 20 bases separating them. CDR3 length equals 16 residues. Per the germline V gene, CDR1 is SQVTM and CDR2 is ANQGSEA. CDR3 residues: CSVPLSGGSLNYGYTF. The CDR3 region has the DNA TGCAGCGTTCCCTTGTCGGGAGGGAGCCTTAACTATGGCTACACCTTC.

The chain couples TRBV10-3 to TRBJ2-2, with 10 nucleotides matching TRBD1. The CDR3 covers 14 residues. The germline CDR1 and CDR2 sequences are ENHRY and SYGVKD. Trimming at V came to 10 bases and at J to 3 bases, leaving 5 bases not matched to a gene. In DNA, the CDR3 is TGTGCCACTAAGACAGGGGGCGACACCGGGGAGCTGTTTTTT. This sequence encodes CATKTGGDTGELFF.

The CDR3 spells CASSLSGTGTTETQYF. Written as DNA, the CDR3 is TGTGCCAGCAGTTTATCCGGGACAGGGACAACGGAGACCCAGTACTTC. The chain carries TRBV6-5 and TRBJ2-5; the match to TRBD1 covers 9 bases. Unmatched junction bases numbered 11, after V lost 4 bases and J lost 5 bases. The CDR3 extends over 16 amino acids. Germline CDR1 is MNHEY and CDR2 is SVGAGI.

The chain carries TRBV5-1 and TRBJ2-3, with 10 bases fitting TRBD2. This CDR3 spans 16 amino acids. V was clipped by 1 base and J by 2 bases; unmatched bases: 4. Germline assignment: CDR1 SGHRS and CDR2 YFSETQ. The CDR3 here is CASSLLLAGYTDTQYF. CDR3 nucleotides: TGCGCCAGCAGCTTGCTACTAGCGGGGTACACAGATACGCAGTATTTT.

This chain joins TRBV7-9 and TRBJ2-1; 9 bases fit TRBD2. CDR1 and CDR2 from the germline V gene are SEHNR and FQNEAQ (reference sequence). The CDR3 consists of 15 residues. The ends lost 6 bases at V and 3 bases at J; junction bases unmatched: 6. Here the CDR3 reads CASSSSGGNYNEQFF. The CDR3 DNA reads as TGTGCCAGCAGTTCGAGCGGGGGGAACTACAATGAGCAGTTCTTC.

The chain recombines TRBV4-3 with TRBJ1-2; 9 nucleotides line up with TRBD1. Germline assignment: CDR1 LGHNA and CDR2 YSLEER. V trimming: 1 base; J trimming: 4 bases; junction bases outside the gene matches: 4. The CDR3 contains 15 residues. The CDR3 sequence is CASSQGGQGSYGYTF. The CDR3 DNA is TGCGCCAGCAGCCAAGGGGGACAGGGATCCTATGGCTACACCTTC.

The V call is TRBV6-1, the J call TRBJ2-7; D possibly corresponds to TRBD2 (6 bases). Germline V gene sequence: CDR1 MNHNS, CDR2 SASEGT. There are 13 residues in the CDR3. Trimming cost V 2 bases and J 7 bases, with 12 bases left between them. For the CDR3, the DNA is TGTGCCAGCAGTGAATCCCCCGCGGGGGAGCAGTACTTC. Translated: CASSESPAGEQYF.

The V call is TRBV28, the J call TRBJ1-3; D unclear. V lost 5 bases, J lost 3 bases, and 14 bases lay in between. There are 15 residues in the CDR3. The germline CDR1 and CDR2 sequences are MDHEN and SYDVKM. In DNA form, the CDR3 reads TGTGCCAGCAGTCCTGCGGTGTCTCGTGGAAACACCATATATTTT. Translation: CASSPAVSRGNTIYF.

This chain uses TRBV30 with TRBJ1-6; tentative D call: TRBD1 (5 bases). Germline-derived CDR1 and CDR2 are GTSNPN and SVGIG (reference sequence). The CDR3 is made up of 15 amino acids. V was shortened by 0 bases and J by 11 bases, with 17 bases between the two germline ends. The DNA of the CDR3 is TGTGCCTGGAGTGTACTTGCGGGGGAAGGGACACCCCTCCACTTT. Amino acid sequence: CAWSVLAGEGTPLHF. Together with reference TRBV30 and TRBJ1-6, the CDR3 gives the full variable domain: SQTIHQWPATLVQPVGSPLSLECTVEGTSNPNLYWYRQAAGRGLQLLFYSVGIGQISSEVPQNLSASRPQDRQFILSSKKLLLSDSGFYLCAWSVLAGEGTPLHFGNGTRLTVT.

The V gene is TRBV7-9, the J gene TRBJ2-2; 10 nucleotides agree with TRBD2. The V gene's germline CDR1 is SEHNR and CDR2 FQNEAQ (reference sequence). The V gene end was trimmed by 5 bases and the J gene end by 4 bases; junction bases not matched to a gene: 7. CDR3 length: 16 residues. In DNA, the CDR3 is TGTGCCAGCAGCCCGCCCGGACTAGCGGCCACCGGGGAGCTGTTTTTT. Its protein product is CASSPPGLAATGELFF. Full variable domain (missing parts from reference TRBV7-9 and TRBJ2-2): DTGVSQNPRHKITKRGQNVTFRCDPISEHNRLYWYRQTLGQGPEFLTYFQNEAQLEKSRLLSDRFSAERPKGSFSTLEIQRTEQGDSAMYLCASSPPGLAATGELFFGEGSRLTVL.

This clone was observed a single time. The chain links TRBV19 to TRBJ2-2; the match to TRBD1 covers 7 bases. CDR1 LNHDA and CDR2 SQIVND come from the germline V gene (reference sequence). V lost 7 bases and J lost 6; bases outside the gene matches: 8. This CDR3 region has 14 residues. The CDR3 region is CASKLRGQPGELFF. CDR3 DNA: TGTGCCAGTAAGCTAAGGGGGCAACCCGGGGAGCTGTTTTTT.

The CDR3 protein is CASGLVGTGGNQPQHF. As DNA, the CDR3 is TGTGCTAGTGGTTTGGTAGGGACAGGGGGTAATCAGCCCCAGCATTTT. The chain recombines TRBV12-5 with TRBJ1-5, with 11 bases lining up with TRBD1. The CDR3 contains 16 residues. The germline gives CDR1 LGHNT, CDR2 FRNRAP. Losses at the gene ends were 0 bases for V and 4 bases for J; bases not matched to a gene: 2.

V gene TRBV11-1 combines with J gene TRBJ2-2; TRBD1 matches 7 bases. The germline CDR1 and CDR2 sequences are SGHAT and FQDESV (reference sequence). Germline trimming cut 5 bases from V and 2 bases from J; bases unmatched to any gene: 17. The CDR3 is made up of 19 amino acids. The CDR3 region has the DNA TGTGCCAGCAGCCGCCTAGTGCTTCAAGGGGGCCTAAACACCGGGGAGCTGTTTTTT. It specifies CASSRLVLQGGLNTGELFF.

The chain couples TRBV6-5 to TRBJ2-7; D possibly corresponds to TRBD2 (5 bases). The CDR3 extends over 15 amino acids. The ends were cut back, 0 bases at V and 2 bases at J, with 11 bases in the middle. Germline assignment: CDR1 MNHEY and CDR2 SVGAGI. CDR3 sequence (DNA): TGTGCCAGCAGTTACTCCGGGGTGGGCGCCTACGAGCAGTACTTC. This sequence encodes CASSYSGVGAYEQYF.

The chain has TRBV10-3 and TRBJ1-2, with a possible D match to TRBD1 (6 bases). The germline V gene has CDR1 ENHRY and CDR2 SYGVKD. The V and J ends lost 0 bases and 4 bases respectively, with 9 bases between them. The CDR3 has 14 residues. The CDR3 here is CAISESGGPYGYTF. The CDR3 coding sequence is TGTGCCATCAGTGAGTCGGGGGGGCCCTATGGCTACACCTTC.